This passage covers 20 T cell receptor beta chains from one sample sequenced in a study of T cell clonotyping in hematopoietic cell transplantation. Clones were read by immunoSEQ multiplex PCR, and TCRdb kept only the in-frame ones, dropping some. Of approximately 25,000 clones in the sample, nearly 97% were seen once. Sequencing was performed on peripheral blood mononuclear cells. The receptor set was obtained from a man aged 50 to 60 in good health. Some clones in this sample may be carry-over from other donors' samples.

This clone was picked up a small number of times. In DNA form, the CDR3 reads TGTGCCTGGAGTGTACCCCGCGCTGGGAATTCACCCCTCCACTTT. Translated: CAWSVPRAGNSPLHF. V gene TRBV30 combines with J gene TRBJ1-6; D gene unclear. Per the germline V gene, CDR1 is GTSNPN and CDR2 is SVGIG (reference sequence). The CDR3 is 15 amino acids. Between the trimmed V and J ends, which lost 0 bases and 7 bases, there was a span of 13 bases.

This clone was observed once. The J gene is TRBJ2-5, the V gene TRBV11-3; D is unclear. In germline, CDR1 is SGHNT, CDR2 YENEEA. This CDR3 is 15 amino acids long. V was trimmed by 2 bases and J by 2 bases, leaving 12 bases between them. Here the CDR3 reads CASSLSARYQETQYF. For the CDR3, the DNA is TGTGCCAGCAGCTTATCTGCCCGCTATCAAGAGACCCAGTACTTC.

Notes on this clone: The junction does not match germline at one end; this may be a read error. The chain carries TRBV27 and TRBJ1-4, with D possibly TRBD1 on 6 matching bases. Germline CDR1 and CDR2: MNHEY and SMNVEV (reference sequence). CDR3 size: 18 residues. For the CDR3, the DNA is TGTGCCAGCAGCTTATCGTACAGGGAACCTGCAACTAATGAAAAACTGTTTTTT. This sequence encodes CASSLSYREPATNEKLFF.

J is TRBJ1-1 and V is TRBV7-2; D not resolved. Germline V lookup: CDR1 SGHTA, CDR2 FQGNSA. The CDR3 contains 15 residues. Deletions cut 2 bases from V and 0 bases from J, with 10 bases between. The CDR3 region is CASSLYAALNTEAFF. In DNA form, the CDR3 reads TGTGCCAGCAGCTTATATGCAGCCTTGAACACTGAAGCTTTCTTT.

The rearrangement uses TRBV6-6 and TRBJ2-2, with D tentatively TRBD1 (5 bases). This CDR3 has 15 residues. Germline loops: CDR1 MNHNY, CDR2 SVGAGI (reference sequence). V was trimmed by 2 bases and J by 1 base, leaving 8 bases between them. The CDR3 reads CASSYGQGNTGELFF. For the CDR3, the DNA is TGTGCCAGCAGTTACGGGCAGGGGAACACCGGGGAGCTGTTTTTT.

V usage is TRBV19 and J usage is TRBJ1-1, with a possible D match to TRBD1 (5 bases). This CDR3 spans 14 amino acids. V dropped 4 bases and J dropped 4 bases, with 13 bases sitting between them. Germline V gene sequence: CDR1 LNHDA, CDR2 SQIVND (reference sequence). The CDR3 nucleotides read TGTGCCAGTAGTAATCAGGGAGATGTCACTGAAGCTTTCTTT. Translation gives CASSNQGDVTEAFF.

The chain carries TRBV25-1 and TRBJ1-5, with 8 positions matching TRBD1. V shed 4 bases and J 8 bases; nucleotides not matched to a gene: 7. Germline CDR1 is MGHDK and CDR2 is SYGVNS. The CDR3 is 14 amino acids. For the CDR3, the DNA is TGTGCCAGCAGTGGACAGGGGAGAAGCGAGCCCCAGCATTTT. It specifies CASSGQGRSEPQHF.

The chain couples TRBV27 to TRBJ2-4; the match to TRBD1 covers 10 bases. V lost 5 bases, J lost 5 bases, and 0 bases stayed unmatched. CDR1 is MNHEY, CDR2 SMNVEV, per germline (reference sequence). The CDR3 has 13 amino acids. The CDR3 protein is CASSGQGENIQYF. The CDR3 DNA sequence: TGTGCCAGCAGTGGACAGGGGGAAAACATTCAGTACTTC.

V usage is TRBV9 and J usage is TRBJ1-2; TRBD1 aligns across 12 bases. The CDR3 runs 17 residues. V was pared by 0 bases and J by 3 bases, with 6 bases of the junction left unmatched. Germline values: CDR1 SGDLS, CDR2 YYNGEE. CDR3 residues: CASSVVGGTGGYYGYTF. CDR3 sequence (DNA): TGTGCCAGCAGCGTAGTCGGCGGGACAGGGGGCTACTATGGCTACACCTTC.

The V call is TRBV30, the J call TRBJ2-3, with D tentatively TRBD1 (6 bases). The V and J ends lost 5 bases and 7 bases respectively, with 16 bases between them. The CDR3 spans 13 residues. Germline loops: CDR1 GTSNPN, CDR2 SVGIG (reference sequence). CDR3 in DNA: TGTGCCTGGGGCCGGGACAAACCGAATACGCAGTATTTT. The encoded protein is CAWGRDKPNTQYF. Using reference TRBV30 and TRBJ2-3 for the parts outside the CDR3, the full variable domain is SQTIHQWPATLVQPVGSPLSLECTVEGTSNPNLYWYRQAAGRGLQLLFYSVGIGQISSEVPQNLSASRPQDRQFILSSKKLLLSDSGFYLCAWGRDKPNTQYFGPGTRLTVL.

The V and J genes are TRBV27 and TRBJ2-2, with D uncertain. Between the trimmed V and J ends, which lost 7 bases and 3 bases, there was a span of 12 bases. CDR1 is MNHEY, CDR2 SMNVEV, per germline (reference sequence). CDR3 size: 14 residues. The CDR3 coding sequence is TGTGCCAGCACCCTGGACCTGTACACCGGGGAGCTGTTTTTT. Translated, it gives CASTLDLYTGELFF.

The chain joins TRBV7-2 to TRBJ1-1; D is unclear. The germline V gene has CDR1 SGHTA and CDR2 FQGNSA. The CDR3 runs 15 residues. Deletions cut 8 bases from V and 0 bases from J, with 16 bases between. The CDR3 here is CASRTGSLMNTEAFF. CDR3 DNA: TGTGCCAGCCGTACCGGCTCGCTGATGAACACTGAAGCTTTCTTT. Together with reference TRBV7-2 and TRBJ1-1, the CDR3 gives the full variable domain: GAGVSQSPSNKVTEKGKDVELRCDPISGHTALYWYRQSLGQGLEFLIYFQGNSAPDKSGLPSDRFSAERTGGSVSTLTIQRTQQEDSAVYLCASRTGSLMNTEAFFGQGTRLTVV.

The chain combines TRBV4-3 with TRBJ2-7; D may be TRBD1 (7 bases). The V and J ends lost 3 bases and 1 base respectively, with 16 bases between them. Germline loops: CDR1 LGHNA, CDR2 YSLEER. This CDR3 spans 16 amino acids. The CDR3: CASSQDRTGGSYEQYF. The CDR3 DNA reads TGCGCCAGCAGCCAGGACAGGACCGGGGGTTCCTACGAGCAGTACTTC.

The chain joins TRBV19 to TRBJ1-2; perhaps TRBD1 as D (5 bases). The CDR3 is 12 residues long. Germline-derived CDR1 and CDR2 are LNHDA and SQIVND (reference sequence). V lost 5 bases and J 7 bases, leaving 11 bases between the germline ends. CDR3 bases: TGTGCCAGTAGTCCCTCAGGGAGTGGCTACACCTTC. This sequence encodes CASSPSGSGYTF. Combining the CDR3 with reference TRBV19 and TRBJ1-2 gives the whole variable domain DGGITQSPKYLFRKEGQNVTLSCEQNLNHDAMYWYRQDPGQGLRLIYYSQIVNDFQKGDIAEGYSVSREKKESFPLTVTSAQKNPTAFYLCASSPSGSGYTFGSGTRLTVV.

The rearrangement uses TRBV5-6 and TRBJ1-5; 9 positions match TRBD1. V shed 4 bases, J shed 4 bases, and the junction held 9 bases outside the gene matches. The germline CDR1 and CDR2 sequences are SGHDT and YYEEEE. The length of the CDR3 is 16 residues. This chain's CDR3 is CASSLLGTGLNQPQHF. CDR3 nucleotide sequence: TGTGCCAGCAGCCTGCTTGGGACAGGGTTAAATCAGCCCCAGCATTTT.

V usage is TRBV28 and J usage is TRBJ2-7; D unresolved. V lost 3 bases, J lost 3 bases, and 12 bases lay in between. Germline lookup yields CDR1 MDHEN and CDR2 SYDVKM. The CDR3 has 14 residues. For the CDR3, the DNA is TGTGCCAGCAGTTTTGGGCAGACAAGCTACGAGCAGTACTTC. This gives the protein CASSFGQTSYEQYF.

The J gene is TRBJ2-1, the V gene TRBV7-2, with TRBD2 matching 8 bases. Germline CDR1 reads SGHTA; CDR2 reads FQGNSA. V lost 3 bases to trimming and J lost 0 bases; unmatched junction nucleotides: 4. This CDR3 comprises 16 residues. The DNA of the CDR3 is TGTGCCAGCAGCTTCGGCGGGGGGAGCTCCTACAATGAGCAGTTCTTC. Translating gives CASSFGGGSSYNEQFF.

V gene TRBV7-2 combines with J gene TRBJ1-1, with D unclear. Germline V gives CDR1 SGHTA, CDR2 FQGNSA. The CDR3 is 13 residues long. Trimming pared 1 base from V and 6 bases from J, leaving 9 bases between. CDR3 coding DNA: TGTGCCAGCAGCTTAGGTCTCCGCCCTGAAGCTTTCTTT. This gives the protein CASSLGLRPEAFF.

A single count supports this clone. V is TRBV6-1 and J is TRBJ1-2; 8 nucleotides match TRBD1. With 10 bases clipped from V and 7 bases from J, the junction kept 5 bases outside the gene matches. CDR1 MNHNS and CDR2 SASEGT come from the germline V gene. CDR3 length equals 11 residues. CDR3 nucleotides: TGTGCCAAAGAGACAGGGGTTGGCTACACCTTC. This codes for CAKETGVGYTF.

This rearrangement joins TRBV6-1 to TRBJ2-7, with D unclear. Germline lookup yields CDR1 MNHNS and CDR2 SASEGT. The germline V and J ends were trimmed by 2 bases and 0 bases, with 8 bases remaining between them. The CDR3 length is 14 residues. The CDR3 DNA sequence: TGTGCCAGCAGTGAACAGGTGAGCTCCTACGAGCAGTACTTC. Translating it yields CASSEQVSSYEQYF.